This T cell receptor (beta chain) was sequenced in a study of T cell repertoires in cytomegalovirus infection. Study-wide background: Carrying CMV and the relevant HLA type showed in public TCR beta signatures.

V dropped 1 base and J dropped 0 bases, with 13 bases sitting between them. This CDR3 is built from 16 residues. Each CDR3 protein is one row after TCRdb ran MiXCR on the reads. This sample has almost 500,000 distinct CDR3 sequences; roughly 10% occur once, and the top ten carry about 9.4%. This clonotype was observed many times. V is TRBV12-3 or TRBV12-4 and J is TRBJ2-7; possible D gene TRBD2, 7 bases. The sequencing sample was made of PBMCs. This TCR was sampled from a human donor in good health (CMV status not recorded). Some clones in this sample may be carry-over from other donors' samples. CDR3 sequence: CASSLGRGGPSYEQYF. The DNA of the CDR3 is TGTGCCAGCAGTTTAGGGCGCGGGGGCCCCTCCTACGAGCAGTACTTC.